Sequencing of this TCR beta chain was carried out in a study of blood T cell repertoires in COVID-19. Trimming removed 4 bases at V and 13 bases at J, with 16 bases between. From germline, CDR1 is KGHSH and CDR2 LQKENI. The CDR3 contains 13 residues. As originally analysed: Reference gene primer amplification gave estimated nucleated cell counts. Sequencing was performed with immunoSEQ multiplex PCR; in TCRdb, only in-frame clones are kept and a portion is missing. V and J calls and clone size are copied from that table; D and trimming were computed from the DNA. Of 200,000 or so clones listed, approximately 92% were seen once; the top ten hold over 2%. Residents of around 24 US areas, aged roughly 18 to 89 years, made up the participants. Categorization into cohorts depended on clinical history that participants reported.

The rearrangement uses TRBV18 and TRBJ1-4; D is unresolved. This receptor was identified in a woman aged 40 to 50 with acute COVID-19. Input material: PBMCs or T cells enriched from blood (not recorded which). CDR3 loop: CASSRAPGEGLFF. The CDR3 bases are TGTGCCAGCTCACGGGCACCCGGCGAAGGACTGTTTTTT. Full variable domain (outside the CDR3, taken from reference TRBV18 and TRBJ1-4): NAGVMQNPRHLVRRRGQEARLRCSPMKGHSHVYWYRQLPEEGLKFMVYLQKENIIDESGMPKERFSAEFPKEGPSILRIQQVVRGDSAAYFCASSRAPGEGLFFGSGTQLSVL.